This TCR beta chain was sequenced during a study of T cell responses to AZD1222 COVID-19 vaccine. Study in general: Both about-4-week and about-12-week second-dose recipients were combined. General observations from the study: Repertoire collection took place solely once the T cell response had peaked. Reportedly, nearly half the spike-specific TCRs target unmutated variant regions. Dominant CD4 TCR responses targeted spike regions 160-218 and 743-854.

Comments on this clone: Its antigen is not known.

Germline V gives CDR1 GTSNPN, CDR2 SVGIG (reference sequence). V was clipped by 0 bases and J by 6 bases; unmatched bases: 3. The CDR3 is 14 residues long. Libraries were prepared by immunoSEQ multiplex PCR; TCRdb keeps only in-frame clonotypes and omits some of them. This table has roughly 120,000 clones, around 92% appearing once. The chain is built from TRBV30 and TRBJ1-2, with 11 positions matching TRBD1. The sample consisted of peripheral blood, taken on day 0 of AZD1222 vaccination. The sequence derives from an adult in good health. The CDR3 region is CAWSVWTGGHGYTF. CDR3 sequence (DNA): TGTGCCTGGAGTGTATGGACAGGGGGCCATGGCTACACCTTC. Drawing the rest from reference TRBV30 and TRBJ1-2, the complete variable domain is SQTIHQWPATLVQPVGSPLSLECTVEGTSNPNLYWYRQAAGRGLQLLFYSVGIGQISSEVPQNLSASRPQDRQFILSSKKLLLSDSGFYLCAWSVWTGGHGYTFGSGTRLTVV.